Listed below are T cell receptor beta chains from one sample, sequenced in a study of blood T cell repertoires in COVID-19. The table came from immunoSEQ multiplex PCR; TCRdb's copy has only in-frame clones and leaves some out. The sample consists of 140,000 to 150,000 clones, 88% of them appearing once. Sequences were obtained from peripheral blood. All receptors derive from a human donor in a cohort sampled during active COVID-19. Both conserved end residues are trimmed from each CDR3.

TRBV15	TRBJ2-5	ATSRIRNQETQY
TRBV5-4	TRBJ2-1	ASSLDRSSYNEQF
TRBV30	TRBJ2-7	AWDRGLSVYEQY
TRBV6-6	TRBJ2-7	ASSLLGTGVSYEQY
TRBV29-1	TRBJ1-2	SVDDRGHRGYT
TRBV7-9	TRBJ2-7	ASGLGQQPSYEQY
TRBV27	TRBJ1-2	ASSPRSVLNYGYT
TRBV7-2	TRBJ2-3	ASSNPLAGSTDTQY
TRBV5-5	TRBJ1-4	ASSSTGGSGEKLF
TRBV3-1/TRBV3-2	TRBJ1-1	ASSQLDRGALNTEAF
TRBV15	TRBJ1-4	ATSRDYRDRGGATNEKLF
TRBV2	TRBJ2-7	ASSEVYSGVGAYYEQY
TRBV7-9	TRBJ1-2	ASSLTTWGYT
TRBV28	TRBJ2-1	ASSLSGAGGNEQF
TRBV12-3/TRBV12-4	TRBJ2-5	ASSYREGETQY
TRBV7-7	TRBJ2-2	ASSPGLAGELF
TRBV12-3/TRBV12-4	TRBJ1-1	ASRLIDTEAF
TRBV6-5	TRBJ2-2	ASRETGRTGELF
TRBV4-1	TRBJ2-7	ASSHSTGGFYEQY
TRBV6-4	TRBJ1-6	ASSGPRASPLH
TRBV30	TRBJ2-1	AWSPTRANEQF
TRBV4-3	TRBJ1-2	ASSPGSGGARGYT
TRBV24-1	TRBJ2-7	ATGDRGRKQY
TRBV7-2	TRBJ2-5	ASSLGAGARGTQY
TRBV6-6	TRBJ2-5	ASRAGGTGREETQY
TRBV12-5	TRBJ2-7	ASGSGTHFSYEQY
TRBV5-4	TRBJ2-1	ASSLLLAGDEQF
TRBV6-2/TRBV6-3	TRBJ2-1	ASSPRGGPYNEQF
TRBV7-2	TRBJ2-7	ASSLEQGVAYEQY
TRBV9	TRBJ2-2	ASSREPGLQNTGELF
TRBV5-4	TRBJ2-5	ASSLEGGLAGPWETQY
TRBV7-7	TRBJ2-2	ASSLANAGLNTGELF
TRBV9	TRBJ2-5	ASSATFKGYGTGAQETQY
TRBV11-3	TRBJ2-2	ASSPSRGTGELF
TRBV18	TRBJ1-1	ASSPQQMNTEAF
TRBV5-3	TRBJ2-1	ARSRGTSGRSHYNEQF
TRBV19	TRBJ1-5	ASSTGGRWGGSGDQPQH
TRBV2	TRBJ2-2	ASSEGRLQGSGTGELF
TRBV19	TRBJ2-7	ASRDRGGTYEQY
TRBV28	TRBJ2-5	ATGIIGRAGETQY
TRBV6-6	TRBJ1-5	ASFKSVGGNQPQH
TRBV3-1/TRBV3-2	TRBJ2-7	ASSQGPGLVYEQY
TRBV4-1	TRBJ2-1	ASRLLRTTNEQF
TRBV5-1	TRBJ1-3	ASSDPGGSGNTIY
TRBV27	TRBJ2-2	ASRVAAGVPGELF
TRBV7-9	TRBJ1-6	ASSLNSAEDSPLH
TRBV6-2/TRBV6-3	TRBJ2-1	ASSRRGGPSQNEQF
TRBV29-1	TRBJ2-6	SVEAGSGISGANVLT
TRBV9	TRBJ2-5	ASSVSGEETQY
TRBV11-2	TRBJ2-7	ASSLGTDYEQY
TRBV9	TRBJ2-5	ASSVVPSGEETQY
TRBV4-2	TRBJ2-1	ASSQDPLAGGFNEQF
TRBV3-1/TRBV3-2	TRBJ1-1	ASSPGQGEAEAF
TRBV6-5	TRBJ1-4	ASSQDRRDEKLF
TRBV6-5	TRBJ2-7	ASSYTYRDGYEQY